This TCR beta chain is from a study of post-analysis software for immune sequencing data. Points from the study as a whole: TRBV segments more frequent in patients than in controls numbered roughly 5 and included TRBV5-6, TRBV5-1 and TRBV20-1.

TCR beta cDNA libraries had unique molecular identifiers. Between about 1 and 11 million T cells gave rise to a few hundred thousand cDNA molecules. TCRdb used MiXCR to reprocess the PCR reads, holding one entry per CDR3 protein. The sample yields hundreds of thousands of distinct CDR3 sequences, roughly 27% seen once. Notes on this clonotype: Its antigen is not identified.

The CDR3 is 16 amino acids. Germline CDR1 WNHNN, CDR2 SYGVQD (reference sequence). Trimming shortened V by 0 bases and J by 8 bases, and 17 bases separated the two germline ends. V usage is TRBV10-1 and J usage is TRBJ2-1; D may be TRBD2 (5 bases). Sequencing was performed on blood. This receptor was obtained from a girl aged 10 to 17 with multiple sclerosis. CDR3 sequence reads: CASSESSSAPGDEQFF. The CDR3 nucleotides read TGCGCCAGCAGTGAGTCTTCATCGGCACCCGGGGATGAGCAGTTCTTC.